This TCR beta chain was captured in a study of beta chain features in type 1 diabetes. Findings of the study overall: Among patients with Type 1 diabetes, TCRB CDR3s were moderately but significantly shorter in every one of the four CD4+ subsets. Overrepresentation of cells with high TCR expression could result from cDNA sequencing.

Isolation of CD4+ naive, central memory, regulatory and stem cell-like memory cells was achieved by sorting via CD45RO/CCR7/CD25/CD127/CD95/CD27. Turning to this clone: The antigen is unknown.

Sequencing targeted expressed TCRB transcripts, as all isolated RNA had been reverse transcribed. Average reads for naive, central memory and regulatory T cell samples were about 4 million. Profiled with immunoSEQ multiplex PCR; TCRdb holds only in-frame clones, not every one. This repertoire shows some 640,000 clones, about an eighth found once; its top ten account for nearly 0.04%. Trimming removed 2 bases at V and 6 bases at J, with 9 bases between. The CDR3 has 13 amino acids. Per the germline V gene, CDR1 is SGHAT and CDR2 is FQNNGV. The chain carries TRBV11-2 and TRBJ2-3, with D uncertain. Specimen: naive CD4+ T cells from blood. This TCR was recovered from a young man with type 1 diabetes. CDR3 in amino acids: CASSLSPRDTQYF. The DNA for the CDR3 is TGTGCCAGCAGCTTATCCCCCCGCGATACGCAGTATTTT.